This TCR beta chain derives from a study of post-analysis software for immune sequencing data. In the study overall: Multiple sclerosis in the patients followed relapsing-remitting, secondary progressive and progressive-relapsing courses. Findings of the study overall: Normalized Chao1 diversity in multiple sclerosis patients fell significantly below that of controls. Co-batched samples clustered tightly together by F measure. With TRBV5-6, TRBV5-1 and TRBV20-1 included, about 5 TRBV segments were more frequent in patients than in controls.

This CDR3 spans 12 amino acids. This clonotype was counted between two and nine times. Antigen: not known. The TCR beta cDNA libraries carried unique molecular identifiers. T cells numbering 1 to 10 million yielded cDNA molecules that totaled roughly 500,000. TCRdb used MiXCR to reprocess the PCR reads, holding one entry per CDR3 protein. The sample consists of about 180,000 distinct CDR3 sequences, about 30% of them appearing once. This receptor was obtained from a girl under 18 with multiple sclerosis. The V and J genes are TRBV12-3 or TRBV12-4 and TRBJ2-5; D is possibly TRBD1 (6 bases). The J call is doubtful: the DNA matches TRBJ2-7 better. Sequencing was performed on blood. Here the CDR3 reads CASSGQFYEQYF. The CDR3 nucleotides are TGTGCCAGCAGTGGACAGTTCTACGAGCAGTACTTC.